The rows below give T cell receptor beta chains drawn from one sample of a study of blood T cell repertoires in COVID-19. The table came from immunoSEQ multiplex PCR; TCRdb's copy has only in-frame clones and leaves some out. The sample contains about 350,000 clones, roughly 87% of which appear only once. The sample consisted of PBMCs or T cells enriched from blood (not recorded which). These receptors were collected from a woman in her twenties or thirties who had recovered from COVID-19. Each CDR3 is given with its conserved first and last residue. A D gene is named only where the DNA matches it firmly. The listing skips clone size in some rows; elsewhere it reads once, few, many or a size class.

.,.,TRBJ1-3,TRBV19,TGTGCCAGTACCGGTGGACACTTCTCTGGAAACACCATATATTTT,CASTGGHFSGNTIYF
.,.,TRBJ1-3,TRBV28,TGTGCCAGCAGGAAAGGAGTTTTCAACACCATATATTTT,CASRKGVFNTIYF
TRBD1,.,TRBJ2-1,TRBV14,TGTGCCAGCAGCCAAAGGGGACAGAATGAGCAGTTCTTC,CASSQRGQNEQFF
TRBD1,.,TRBJ1-1,TRBV7-9,TGTGCCAGCAGCTTAGGGGGACAGGGAACCAACACTGAAGCTTTCTTT,CASSLGGQGTNTEAFF
.,few,TRBJ1-6,TRBV5-4,TGTGCCAGCAGTTTGGGGCAGGGCGGCGACCATTCACCCCTCCACTTT,CASSLGQGGDHSPLHF
TRBD1,.,TRBJ2-3,TRBV27,TGTGCCAGCACGAAGATCAGGGGGCGGACAGATACGCAGTATTTT,CASTKIRGRTDTQYF
TRBD1,.,TRBJ1-5,TRBV7-8,TGTGCCAGCAGCTTGGAGGGGGCCCATCAGCCCCAGCATTTT,CASSLEGAHQPQHF
.,.,TRBJ1-6,TRBV10-2,TGCGCCAGCAGTGGGGACTTTAATTCACCCCTCCACTTT,CASSGDFNSPLHF
.,.,TRBJ1-6,TRBV19,TGTGCCAGTAGTATAGATCTCGGGAGCTCCTATAATTCACCCCTCCACTTT,CASSIDLGSSYNSPLHF
TRBD1,.,TRBJ1-2,TRBV28,TGTGCCAGCCGGGGACAGGGGGACTATGGCTACACCTTC,CASRGQGDYGYTF
.,.,TRBJ1-3,TRBV18,TGTGCCAGCTCACCAGGCGGGGCGGACACCATATATTTT,CASSPGGADTIYF
TRBD1,.,TRBJ2-5,TRBV5-1,TGCGCCAGCAGAGGGACAGGGGGTAGCCAAGAGACCCAGTACTTC,CASRGTGGSQETQYF
.,.,TRBJ1-6,TRBV6-1,TGTGCCAGCAGTGAGTCCCCAGGGAATTCACCCCTCCACTTT,CASSESPGNSPLHF
TRBD2,.,TRBJ2-1,TRBV24-1,TGTGCCACCAGTGACCCCTCCCCTAGCGGGGGGGGCAATGAGCAGTTCTTC,CATSDPSPSGGGNEQFF
TRBD1,.,TRBJ1-1,TRBV4-1,TGCGCCAGCAGCCAAGTCACCGGGACAGCGAACACTGAAGCTTTCTTT,CASSQVTGTANTEAFF
.,.,TRBJ2-7,TRBV20-1,TGCAGTGCTGGCCGACTCGGCGAGCAGTACTTC,CSAGRLGEQYF
.,once,TRBJ1-2,TRBV11-2,TGTGCCAGCAAGGTCCCCCCCAGGGACTATGGCTACACCTTC,CASKVPPRDYGYTF
.,.,TRBJ1-4,TRBV15,TGTGCCACCAGCGTTCAGGGAGGGAATGAAAAACTGTTTTTT,CATSVQGGNEKLFF
.,.,TRBJ1-4,TRBV7-8,TGTGCCAGCAGCCTAGACAGTTTCACTAATGAAAAACTGTTTTTT,CASSLDSFTNEKLFF
.,.,TRBJ2-2,TRBV7-8,TGTGCCAGCAGCCAAGGCGACAGGGAGGACACCGGGGAGCTGTTTTTT,CASSQGDREDTGELFF
.,.,TRBJ2-7,TRBV28,TGTGCCAGCAGTTCGACTCGACTAGGTTCTCGGGAGCAGTACTTC,CASSSTRLGSREQYF
.,.,TRBJ1-5,TRBV6-5,TGTGCCAGCAGTTGGAACAGGGATCAGCCCCAGCATTTT,CASSWNRDQPQHF
TRBD1,.,TRBJ1-5,TRBV2,TGTGCCAGCAGTGCCGGGACAGGGGATTATCAGCCCCAGCATTTT,CASSAGTGDYQPQHF
.,.,TRBJ1-6,TRBV14,TGTGCCAGCAGCCAACCGGTGCCGGGTTCACCCCTCCACTTT,CASSQPVPGSPLHF
TRBD1,.,TRBJ1-2,TRBV25-1,TGTGCCAGCAGAGACAGGGTCAGGGGGAATGGCTACACCTTC,CASRDRVRGNGYTF
TRBD1,.,TRBJ2-3,TRBV28,TGTGCCAGCGTTAGACAGGGGCTGGCGGATACGCAGTATTTT,CASVRQGLADTQYF
.,.,TRBJ2-1,TRBV5-1,TGCGCCAGCAGCGGGTCCGGGACCCCAACAGGGAATGAGCAGTTCTTC,CASSGSGTPTGNEQFF
TRBD1,.,TRBJ2-3,TRBV7-4,TGTGCCAGCAGCTCGACAGGGATCAATTCAGATACGCAGTATTTT,CASSSTGINSDTQYF
.,.,TRBJ1-6,TRBV6-5,TGTGCCAGCAGTTACGATAGCCAAAGGTACTCACCCCTCCACTTT,CASSYDSQRYSPLHF
TRBD1,.,TRBJ1-6,TRBV19,TGTGCCAGTAGTTCGCCTGGGGGACAGGGGGCGTTCTATAATTCACCCCTCCACTTT,CASSSPGGQGAFYNSPLHF
.,.,TRBJ1-2,TRBV30,TGTGCCTGGAGTGTGACAATGGCTAACTATGGCTACACCTTC,CAWSVTMANYGYTF
.,.,TRBJ1-2,TRBV4-1,TGCGCCAGCAGCCAAGCCGCAGATAAAGTTTTCGTATATGGCTACACCTTC,CASSQAADKVFVYGYTF
TRBD1,.,TRBJ1-2,TRBV3-1/TRBV3-2,TGTGCCAGCAGCCCGCCGGGACAGAACTATGGCTACACCTTC,CASSPPGQNYGYTF
.,.,TRBJ1-2,TRBV2,TGTGCCAGCAGTGACTCGGGGGACGATGGCTACACCTTC,CASSDSGDDGYTF
TRBD1,.,TRBJ1-5,TRBV30,TGTGCCTGGAGGGGACAGACGGGTCAGCCCCAGCATTTT,CAWRGQTGQPQHF
.,.,TRBJ1-5,TRBV20-1,TGCAGTGCTAGTGGCAGGGCTTTGGCCCAGCATTTT,CSASGRALAQHF
.,once,TRBJ2-5,TRBV7-2,TGTGCCAGCAGCTTAGCGCTGCGGGGGCCCAGGGAGACCCAGTACTTC,CASSLALRGPRETQYF
.,.,TRBJ1-3,TRBV29-1,TGCAGCAACAGGTTAGCTACCCCTCACCCCTCTGGAAACACCATATATTTT,CSNRLATPHPSGNTIYF